The 10 T cell receptor beta chains presented below share a single source sample, sequenced in a study of blood T cell repertoires in COVID-19. Sequenced by immunoSEQ multiplex PCR; TCRdb stores in-frame clones only, minus some. The table includes a few hundred thousand clones, 65% to 90% detected once. Sequencing input: peripheral blood. The source is a human donor in a cohort sampled during active COVID-19.

A few counts support this clone. The chain is built from TRBV20-1 and TRBJ1-4; no clear D gene. Germline V gene sequence: CDR1 DFQATT, CDR2 SNEGSKA (reference sequence). Trimming took off 5 bases at V and 4 bases at J, with 14 bases between the two ends. CDR3 length equals 14 residues. Written as DNA, the CDR3 is TGCAGTGCTGGTGAACTTCCCCTTAATGAAAAACTGTTTTTT. This sequence encodes CSAGELPLNEKLFF.

This clone has more than one count but fewer than ten. CDR3: CASKGQMIQPQHF. CDR3 in DNA: TGTGCCAGTAAAGGACAGATGATCCAGCCCCAGCATTTT. The gene calls are TRBV19 and TRBJ1-5, with a weak D call TRBD1 (6 bases). The CDR3 length is 13 residues. Trimming pared 7 bases from V and 7 bases from J, leaving 14 bases between. Germline CDR1 and CDR2: LNHDA and SQIVND (reference sequence).

The rearrangement uses TRBV12-5 and TRBJ1-1; 9 nucleotides align to TRBD1. The CDR3 is made up of 15 amino acids. V trimming: 7 bases; J trimming: 5 bases; junction bases outside the gene matches: 11. Germline-derived CDR1 and CDR2 are LGHNT and FRNRAP. Here the CDR3 DNA reads TGTGCTAGTGCCCTACAGGGGGCCGGCGAGACTGAAGCTTTCTTT. Residues: CASALQGAGETEAFF. Full variable domain (rest looked up from reference TRBV12-5 and TRBJ1-1): DARVTQTPRHKVTEMGQEVTMRCQPILGHNTVFWYRQTMMQGLELLAYFRNRAPLDDSGMPKDRFSAEMPDATLATLKIQPSEPRDSAVYFCASALQGAGETEAFFGQGTRLTVV.

This chain uses TRBV7-3 with TRBJ1-1; TRBD1 matches at 9 bases. The CDR3 totals 15 residues. Germline trimming cut 5 bases from V and 7 bases from J; bases unmatched to any gene: 11. Germline V lookup: CDR1 SGHTA, CDR2 FQGTGA. CDR3 in amino acids: CASSGSGTGKGEAFF. The CDR3 nucleotides read TGTGCCAGCAGCGGATCCGGGACAGGGAAAGGTGAAGCTTTCTTT.

In this sample, this clone turned up a few times. The rearrangement joins TRBV6-6 to TRBJ1-4; a possible D gene is TRBD1 (6 bases). CDR1 is MNHNY and CDR2 is SVGAGI in the germline V gene (reference sequence). The V and J ends lost 6 bases and 12 bases respectively, with 20 bases between them. The CDR3 loop spans 14 amino acids. The CDR3 sequence is CASSPGVGRVELFF. The CDR3 DNA sequence: TGTGCCAGCAGCCCAGGGGTGGGACGCGTGGAACTGTTTTTT.

This chain connects TRBV6-5 to TRBJ2-2; 8 nucleotides match TRBD2. With V trimmed by 2 bases and J by 9 bases, 11 bases remained unmatched. This CDR3 is 16 amino acids long. The germline gives CDR1 MNHEY, CDR2 SVGAGI. CDR3 DNA: TGTGCCAGCAGTTACGGGACTAGGTCAGGTCATAGGGAGCTGTTTTTT. This sequence encodes CASSYGTRSGHRELFF.

In DNA form, the CDR3 reads TGTGCCAGCAGCCCGCAAGACAGGGGGCAATTTAACGAGCAGTACTTC. This gives the protein CASSPQDRGQFNEQYF. This chain links TRBV7-3 with TRBJ2-7; 10 positions match TRBD1. J was trimmed by 5 bases and V by 5 bases; bases with no gene match: 12. The CDR3 is 16 amino acids. Germline V gene sequence: CDR1 SGHTA, CDR2 FQGTGA.

V and J are TRBV19 and TRBJ1-1; D gene ambiguous. The CDR3 sequence is 13 residues long. With 3 bases removed from V and 5 bases from J, the gap between germline ends came to 10 bases. The germline gives CDR1 LNHDA, CDR2 SQIVND (reference sequence). In DNA form, the CDR3 reads TGTGCCAGTAGTATGGTCGTAGAGACTGAAGCTTTCTTT. Translating it yields CASSMVVETEAFF.

This clone was found a few times. In DNA form, the CDR3 reads TGCAGCGTGGGGGACAGAGCAAGCACAGATACGCAGTATTTT. It translates to CSVGDRASTDTQYF. The V gene is TRBV29-1, the J gene TRBJ2-3; 7 positions match TRBD1. The CDR3 runs 14 residues. Trimming took 6 bases from V and 0 from J; bases not matched to a gene: 6. Germline-derived CDR1 and CDR2 are SQVTM and ANQGSEA.

This chain uses TRBV9 with TRBJ2-1, with TRBD2 matching over 9 bases. Germline V gives CDR1 SGDLS, CDR2 YYNGEE. The J segment lost 4 bases and the V segment lost 1 base, leaving 0 bases of the junction unmatched. The CDR3 is 14 residues long. The CDR3 nucleotides read TGTGCCAGCAGCGTACTAGCGGGGTACAATGAGCAGTTCTTC. Encoded protein: CASSVLAGYNEQFF.